The clone carrying this T cell receptor beta chain appeared a few times. The CDR3 runs 14 residues. Germline-derived CDR1 and CDR2 are MNHNS and SASEGT. With 6 bases removed from V and 8 bases from J, the gap between germline ends came to 18 bases. This sample is drawn from a study of identical twins. TCRdb passed the 5' RACE reads through MiXCR, listing each CDR3 protein once. The sample comprises about 190,000 distinct CDR3 sequences, about 16% of which are singletons, and 35% to 45% rests with the top ten. These same data were also listed under a study on T cells expressing NK-cell markers.

The gene calls are TRBV6-1 and TRBJ2-3, with a weak D call TRBD2 (7 bases). The sequencing sample was made of CD8+ T cells sorted from blood. The receptor's source is a woman aged 18-29 years in good health. CDR3 protein: CASRKRGGGSTQYF. For the CDR3, the DNA is TGTGCCAGCAGAAAAAGGGGGGGCGGGAGTACGCAGTATTTT.